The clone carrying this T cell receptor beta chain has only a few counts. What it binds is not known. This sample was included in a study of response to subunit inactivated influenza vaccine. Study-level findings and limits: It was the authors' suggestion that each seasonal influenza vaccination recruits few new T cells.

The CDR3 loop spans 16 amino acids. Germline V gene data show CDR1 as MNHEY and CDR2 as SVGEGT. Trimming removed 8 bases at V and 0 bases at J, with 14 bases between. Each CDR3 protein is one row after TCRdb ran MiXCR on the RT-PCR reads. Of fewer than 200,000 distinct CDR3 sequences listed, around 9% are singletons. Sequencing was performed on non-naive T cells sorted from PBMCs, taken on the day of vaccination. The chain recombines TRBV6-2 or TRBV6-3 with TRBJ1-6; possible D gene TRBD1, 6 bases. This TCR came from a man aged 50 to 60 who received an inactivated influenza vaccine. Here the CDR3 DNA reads TGTGCCAGCGCCCGGGACACCCGCTCCTATAATTCACCCCTCCACTTT. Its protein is CASARDTRSYNSPLHF.